A single sample gave rise to the 17 T cell receptor beta chains below, sequenced in a study of T cell changes during pregnancy in multiple sclerosis. Generated by immunoSEQ multiplex PCR, the TCRdb table keeps only in-frame clones and is missing some. This sample has around 40,000 clones, with roughly nine tenths found just once. The material sequenced was CD4+ T cells from peripheral blood mononuclear cells, taken before pregnancy. The receptors derive from a female donor with multiple sclerosis, enrolled in a pregnancy study.

This chain links TRBV9 with TRBJ1-3; no reliable D call. Germline-derived CDR1 and CDR2 are SGDLS and YYNGEE. This CDR3 is 17 amino acids long. V was cut by 0 bases and J by 0 bases, with 13 bases left in between. The CDR3 DNA reads as TGTGCCAGCAGCGTAGGAAGCAACTCCCTCTCTGGAAACACCATATATTTT. Amino acids: CASSVGSNSLSGNTIYF.

V usage is TRBV7-9 and J usage is TRBJ2-2, with 10 bases that match TRBD1. CDR3 length: 17 amino acids. Trimming removed 6 bases from V and 4 bases from J; junction bases left unmatched: 11. Germline loops: CDR1 SEHNR, CDR2 FQNEAQ (reference sequence). The CDR3 bases are TGTGCCAGCAGACCCAATGACAGGGGGCGTATCACCGGGGAGCTGTTTTTT. This sequence encodes CASRPNDRGRITGELFF. Full variable domain (rest looked up from reference TRBV7-9 and TRBJ2-2): DTGVSQNPRHKITKRGQNVTFRCDPISEHNRLYWYRQTLGQGPEFLTYFQNEAQLEKSRLLSDRFSAERPKGSFSTLEIQRTEQGDSAMYLCASRPNDRGRITGELFFGEGSRLTVL.

This clone was found once. This chain links TRBV19 with TRBJ1-4, with 12 bases aligning to TRBD1. In germline, CDR1 is LNHDA, CDR2 SQIVND (reference sequence). This CDR3 contains 16 residues. Trimming took 6 bases from V and 0 from J; bases not matched to a gene: 2. The CDR3 sequence is CASSWDRGPTNEKLFF. CDR3 in DNA: TGTGCCAGTAGCTGGGACAGGGGGCCAACTAATGAAAAACTGTTTTTT.

The J gene is TRBJ1-1, the V gene TRBV19; TRBD1 matches 10 bases. The CDR3 extends over 13 amino acids. CDR1 is LNHDA, CDR2 SQIVND, per germline (reference sequence). Trimming cost V 5 bases and J 10 bases; bases outside gene matches: 7. CDR3 loop: CASSPDRGLRAFF. The CDR3 DNA sequence: TGTGCCAGTAGTCCCGACAGGGGGCTGAGAGCTTTCTTT.

The V gene is TRBV29-1, the J gene TRBJ1-3; no firm D call. The V gene lost 7 bases and the J gene lost 1 base, with 5 bases spanning the gap. CDR3 length: 11 amino acids. The germline CDR1 and CDR2 sequences are SQVTM and ANQGSEA. The CDR3 loop reads CSAVSGNTIYF. CDR3 DNA: TGCAGCGCGGTTTCTGGAAACACCATATATTTT.

This sequence joins TRBV15 and TRBJ2-5, with a weak D call TRBD2 (6 bases). CDR1 and CDR2 from the germline V gene are LNHNV and YYDKDF (reference sequence). This CDR3 has 16 residues. V was trimmed by 1 base and J by 4 bases, leaving 16 bases between them. Here the CDR3 DNA reads TGTGCCACCAGCAGAGGAACCCAGACTAGGAGAGAGACCCAGTACTTC. Its translation: CATSRGTQTRRETQYF.

The J gene is TRBJ1-5, the V gene TRBV25-1; D may be TRBD1 (6 bases). CDR3 length: 13 amino acids. Germline CDR1 and CDR2: MGHDK and SYGVNS. Trimming removed 4 bases at V and 8 bases at J, with 12 bases between. The CDR3 nucleotides are TGTGCCAGCAGTGGGGTCTCAGGGGAGCCCCAGCATTTT. Amino acid sequence: CASSGVSGEPQHF. Full variable domain (outside the CDR3, taken from reference TRBV25-1 and TRBJ1-5): EADIYQTPRYLVIGTGKKITLECSQTMGHDKMYWYQQDPGMELHLIHYSYGVNSTEKGDLSSESTVSRIRTEHFPLTLESARPSHTSQYLCASSGVSGEPQHFGDGTRLSIL.

V gene TRBV5-6 combines with J gene TRBJ1-3; D gene uncertain. In germline, CDR1 is SGHDT, CDR2 YYEEEE. V lost 4 bases and J 3 bases, leaving 17 bases between the germline ends. The CDR3 loop spans 16 amino acids. The CDR3 protein is CASSPRPGPLGNTIYF. The CDR3 DNA reads TGTGCCAGCAGCCCCCGACCGGGTCCACTTGGAAACACCATATATTTT.

The chain carries TRBV18 and TRBJ1-1; 7 nucleotides align to TRBD1. V shed 6 bases and J 11 bases; nucleotides not matched to a gene: 9. From germline, CDR1 is KGHSH and CDR2 LQKENI. This CDR3 has 12 residues. CDR3 protein: CASSRPGGTAFF. DNA of the CDR3: TGTGCCAGCTCCAGACCAGGGGGGACCGCTTTCTTT.

This sequence joins TRBV7-6 and TRBJ1-4; no definite D call. The CDR3 covers 15 residues. Germline V gene lookup returns CDR1 SGHVS and CDR2 FNYEAQ. The ends were cut back, 6 bases at V and 0 bases at J, with 11 bases in the middle. CDR3 sequence reads: CASRSGGATNEKLFF. CDR3 DNA: TGTGCCAGCAGATCCGGCGGCGCAACTAATGAAAAACTGTTTTTT.

The chain carries TRBV6-5 and TRBJ1-5; possibly TRBD1 for D (5 bases). Germline V gene lookup returns CDR1 MNHEY and CDR2 SVGAGI. The CDR3 is made up of 15 amino acids. With 6 bases removed from V and 0 bases from J, the gap between germline ends came to 12 bases. DNA of the CDR3: TGTGCCAGCAGGGGTGGCAGGGTTAGCAATCAGCCCCAGCATTTT. The encoded protein is CASRGGRVSNQPQHF.

The rearrangement uses TRBV9 and TRBJ1-6; possible D gene TRBD1, 5 bases. Germline lookup yields CDR1 SGDLS and CDR2 YYNGEE. Trimming cost V 4 bases and J 6 bases, with 14 bases left between them. There are 15 residues in the CDR3. CDR3: CASSPAGRGNSPLHF. CDR3 DNA sequence: TGTGCCAGCAGCCCCGCAGGGAGGGGTAATTCACCCCTCCACTTT.

The rearrangement joins TRBV6-5 to TRBJ1-5, with D hard to call. The V end was cut by 10 bases, the J end by 6 bases, with 16 bases between. Germline CDR1 is MNHEY and CDR2 is SVGAGI. This CDR3 has 13 amino acids. The CDR3 nucleotides read TGTGCCACCCGGGAGGGAGTAGGTCAGCCCCAGCATTTT. Protein: CATREGVGQPQHF.

This clone was observed once. This chain connects TRBV19 to TRBJ2-6; weak D call: TRBD1 (6 bases). Trimming left V 3 bases short and J 2 bases short, with 11 bases between. The germline V gene has CDR1 LNHDA and CDR2 SQIVND (reference sequence). There are 16 residues in the CDR3. CDR3 DNA: TGTGCCAGTAGTATCCCCAGGGGAGCTGGGGCCAACGTCCTGACTTTC. Residues: CASSIPRGAGANVLTF.

This sequence joins TRBV9 and TRBJ2-5; D unclear. The CDR3 contains 15 residues. Germline CDR1 is SGDLS and CDR2 is YYNGEE. Between the trimmed V and J ends, which lost 3 bases and 5 bases, there was a span of 17 bases. CDR3 protein: CASSARGGSLETQYF. The CDR3 DNA follows: TGTGCCAGCAGCGCCCGAGGCGGATCCCTGGAGACCCAGTACTTC.

This clone has more than one count but fewer than ten. V and J are TRBV9 and TRBJ1-1; D is unresolved. The germline V gene has CDR1 SGDLS and CDR2 YYNGEE. V lost 3 bases, J lost 6 bases, and 12 bases lay in between. The length of the CDR3 is 13 residues. This CDR3 is CASSALPGSEAFF. For the CDR3, the DNA is TGTGCCAGCAGCGCCTTGCCCGGTTCTGAAGCTTTCTTT. The entire variable domain, with the rest obtained from reference TRBV9 and TRBJ1-1, is as follows: DSGVTQTPKHLITATGQRVTLRCSPRSGDLSVYWYQQSLDQGLQFLIQYYNGEERAKGNILERFSAQQFPDLHSELNLSSLELGDSALYFCASSALPGSEAFFGQGTRLTVV.

This sequence joins TRBV7-8 and TRBJ1-5, with 9 positions matching TRBD1. This CDR3 has 16 amino acids. V lost 4 bases and J lost 0; bases outside the gene matches: 4. CDR1 is SGHVS and CDR2 is FQNEAQ in the germline V gene. The CDR3 loop is CASSSAQGASNQPQHF. As DNA, the CDR3 is TGTGCCAGCAGCTCCGCACAGGGGGCTAGCAATCAGCCCCAGCATTTT.